One and the same sample provided the 24 T cell receptor beta chains below, sequenced in a study of blood T cell repertoires in COVID-19. Clones were read by immunoSEQ multiplex PCR, and TCRdb kept only the in-frame ones, dropping some. The data show about 200,000 clones, roughly 90% seen once. Sequenced sample: peripheral blood. The receptor source for this set is a man aged 18 to 30 with active or convalescent COVID-19.

This clone was observed a handful of times. The CDR3 DNA is TGTGCCAGCAGATACGGACAGGATCGTGGCGAGCAGTACTTC. Protein: CASRYGQDRGEQYF. The rearrangement links TRBV6-5 to TRBJ2-7; the match to TRBD1 covers 7 bases. The CDR3 covers 14 residues. Germline V gene data show CDR1 as MNHEY and CDR2 as SVGAGI. Germline trimming cut 6 bases from V and 6 bases from J; bases unmatched to any gene: 11.

The genes are TRBV6-2 or TRBV6-3 and TRBJ2-5; maybe TRBD2 (5 bases). This CDR3 spans 13 amino acids. Germline lookup yields CDR1 MNHEY and CDR2 SVGEGT. The V end was cut by 3 bases, the J end by 2 bases, with 7 bases between. Written as DNA, the CDR3 is TGTGCCAGCAGTTATAAGCGGCAAGAGACCCAGTACTTC. This translates into CASSYKRQETQYF.

This sequence joins TRBV3-1 (or the pseudogene TRBV3-2) and TRBJ1-1, with 7 nucleotides matching TRBD1. V lost 3 bases, J lost 5 bases, and 6 bases stayed unmatched. CDR1 and CDR2 from the germline V gene are LGHDT and YNNKEL (reference sequence). This CDR3 contains 14 residues. As DNA, the CDR3 is TGTGCCAGCAGCCAGCCAGGGGGAAGGACTGAAGCTTTCTTT. Translated: CASSQPGGRTEAFF.

The V call is TRBV6-5, the J call TRBJ2-1; D is unclear. Trimming removed 7 bases from V and 7 bases from J, with 11 bases in between. Germline V gene lookup returns CDR1 MNHEY and CDR2 SVGAGI. The CDR3 extends over 12 amino acids. As DNA, the CDR3 is TGTGCCAGCACCAACTCCGGGAATGAGCAGTTCTTC. Its translation is CASTNSGNEQFF.

A single count supports this clone. The rearrangement uses TRBV11-2 and TRBJ2-7; 11 positions match TRBD2. CDR1 and CDR2 from the germline V gene are SGHAT and FQNNGV. The CDR3 consists of 16 residues. V lost 2 bases and J lost 2; bases outside the gene matches: 5. The CDR3 DNA follows: TGTGCCAGCAGCTTATATTCTAGCGGGAGGCCCTACGAGCAGTACTTC. The encoded protein is CASSLYSSGRPYEQYF.

This clone has a single count. This chain links TRBV25-1 with TRBJ1-2; D gene ambiguous. Germline loops: CDR1 MGHDK, CDR2 SYGVNS. The V end was cut by 3 bases, the J end by 8 bases, with 16 bases between. The CDR3 runs 14 residues. CDR3 residues: CASSESTVVLGYTF. The CDR3 nucleotides are TGTGCCAGCAGTGAGTCTACAGTGGTTCTCGGCTACACCTTC.

The CDR3 region has the DNA TGTGCCAGCGAGCTCGGCGGGGGTCGTGGCTACACCTTC. It translates to CASELGGGRGYTF. The rearrangement joins TRBV5-4 to TRBJ1-2; D is possibly TRBD1 (5 bases). V was pared by 7 bases and J by 7 bases, with 17 bases between. Looked up from germline, CDR1 is SGHNT and CDR2 is YYREEE (reference sequence). CDR3 size: 13 residues.

The CDR3 coding sequence is TGTGCCAGCAGTTTTGACAGGGCGGGATATGAGCAGTTCTTC. Translating it yields CASSFDRAGYEQFF. The chain links TRBV27 to TRBJ2-1, with D perhaps matching TRBD1 (7 bases). The germline V gene encodes CDR1 MNHEY and CDR2 SMNVEV (reference sequence). The CDR3 contains 14 residues. Trimming cost V 3 bases and J 8 bases, with 14 bases left between them.

This clone has only one observation. The chain uses TRBV5-4 and TRBJ2-5; 9 bases are a match to TRBD2. The CDR3 sequence is 18 residues long. V lost 3 bases and J lost 0; bases outside the gene matches: 12. Germline CDR1 SGHNT, CDR2 YYREEE (reference sequence). The CDR3 DNA reads TGTGCCAGCAGCTCCCGGAGGCCTAGCGGGAAAGACCAAGAGACCCAGTACTTC. This codes for CASSSRRPSGKDQETQYF.

V usage is TRBV10-3 and J usage is TRBJ1-2, with D possibly TRBD1 on 5 matching bases. Germline V gives CDR1 ENHRY, CDR2 SYGVKD. There are 14 residues in the CDR3. V was shortened by 6 bases and J by 8 bases, with 19 bases between the two germline ends. The CDR3 nucleotides read TGTGCCATCAGCCGAGGGCGGGACCGCTCCGGCTACACCTTC. This sequence encodes CAISRGRDRSGYTF.

The chain couples TRBV11-3 to TRBJ2-1; 10 bases are a match to TRBD2. Germline V gene lookup returns CDR1 SGHNT and CDR2 YENEEA. V trimming: 6 bases; J trimming: 1 base; junction bases outside the gene matches: 3. CDR3 size: 15 residues. Written as DNA, the CDR3 is TGTGCCAGCAGTCCAGCGGGGGGGTCCTACAATGAGCAGTTCTTC. Its protein product is CASSPAGGSYNEQFF.

Only one count was recorded for this clone. The chain couples TRBV6-5 to TRBJ1-4; 9 bases are shared with TRBD1. Germline trimming cut 6 bases from V and 3 bases from J; bases unmatched to any gene: 5. The CDR3 has 15 amino acids. Germline CDR1 and CDR2: MNHEY and SVGAGI. In DNA, the CDR3 is TGTGCCAGCAGACGAAGACAGGGGGCTAATGAAAAACTGTTTTTT. Protein: CASRRRQGANEKLFF.

V and J are TRBV5-1 and TRBJ2-3, with 7 positions matching TRBD1. This CDR3 spans 15 amino acids. CDR1 and CDR2 (germline): SGHRS, YFSETQ. J gave up 3 bases and V 4 bases, and 8 bases lay outside the gene matches. The CDR3 nucleotides read TGCGCCAGCAGCGGCTACAGGGGCCGTACAGATACGCAGTATTTT. Translated, it gives CASSGYRGRTDTQYF.

This sequence joins TRBV14 and TRBJ2-1; 13 bases line up with TRBD2. J was trimmed by 10 bases and V by 4 bases; bases with no gene match: 10. The germline V gene has CDR1 SGHDN and CDR2 FVKESK. CDR3 length equals 16 residues. The CDR3 region has the DNA TGTGCCAGCAGCCCGGGACTAGCGGGACCGCTTCGGGAGCAGTTCTTC. As protein: CASSPGLAGPLREQFF.

For the CDR3, the DNA is TGTGCCATCAGCGAGGTAGATCGAGAGACCCAGTACTTC. Translated: CAISEVDRETQYF. V and J are TRBV10-3 and TRBJ2-5; D remains unclear. V lost 6 bases and J lost 4, with 12 bases in between. The CDR3 is 13 amino acids. The germline V gene has CDR1 ENHRY and CDR2 SYGVKD.

This chain uses TRBV5-8 with TRBJ2-1; 9 bases agree with TRBD1. The germline CDR1 and CDR2 sequences are SGHTS and YDEGEE. The CDR3 totals 15 residues. J lost 2 bases, V lost 1 base, and 1 base had no gene match. The CDR3 DNA is TGTGCCAGCAGCTTGAGACAGGGGGCCTACAATGAGCAGTTCTTC. It translates to CASSLRQGAYNEQFF.

This chain links TRBV29-1 with TRBJ2-5; a weak D match, TRBD2 (6 bases). Per germline, CDR1 SQVTM and CDR2 ANQGSEA. CDR3 size: 14 residues. Trimming removed 6 bases from V and 4 bases from J, with 18 bases in between. The CDR3: CSVQGTEELETQYF. In DNA form, the CDR3 reads TGCAGCGTCCAAGGGACTGAAGAATTAGAGACCCAGTACTTC.

The chain couples TRBV5-1 to TRBJ1-6, with 9 bases lining up with TRBD1. The CDR3 is 16 residues long. The trim removed 2 bases at V and 4 bases at J, leaving 4 bases unmatched. Germline-derived CDR1 and CDR2 are SGHRS and YFSETQ. The CDR3 DNA reads TGCGCCAGCAGCTTAGCCGGGACAGGGTATAATTCACCCCTCCACTTT. It specifies CASSLAGTGYNSPLHF.

This sequence joins TRBV27 and TRBJ2-3; 14 bases are a match to TRBD2. The CDR3 sequence is 17 residues long. The V gene end was trimmed by 5 bases and the J gene end by 5 bases; junction bases not matched to a gene: 9. Per the germline V gene, CDR1 is MNHEY and CDR2 is SMNVEV (reference sequence). The CDR3 sequence is CASSTGTSGSEKDTQYF. In DNA form, the CDR3 reads TGTGCCAGCAGTACAGGGACTAGCGGGAGTGAAAAAGATACGCAGTATTTT.

This chain connects TRBV7-9 to TRBJ2-1, with 12 nucleotides matching TRBD2. The V and J ends lost 5 bases and 4 bases, in that order; junction bases with no gene match: 12. Per the germline V gene, CDR1 is SEHNR and CDR2 is FQNEAQ (reference sequence). The CDR3 length is 18 residues. CDR3 protein: CASSKDPTSGGRYNEQFF. The CDR3 region has the DNA TGTGCCAGCAGCAAAGACCCGACTAGCGGGGGCCGATACAATGAGCAGTTCTTC.

The V call is TRBV4-2, the J call TRBJ2-1; D call uncertain. CDR3 length equals 16 residues. V lost 1 base and J lost 0, with 10 bases in between. The V gene's germline CDR1 is LGHNA and CDR2 YNFKEQ. This chain's CDR3 is CASSQGAFLSYNEQFF. In nucleotides, the CDR3 is TGTGCCAGCAGCCAAGGAGCGTTCCTCTCCTACAATGAGCAGTTCTTC.

The sample holds a few counts of this clone. The V call is TRBV28, the J call TRBJ2-2; 7 bases fit TRBD2. From germline, CDR1 is MDHEN and CDR2 SYDVKM. CDR3 length equals 20 residues. With 6 bases clipped from V and 1 base from J, the junction kept 20 bases outside the gene matches. The CDR3 loop is CASSRSGFTRRGVNTGELFF. CDR3 nucleotide sequence: TGTGCCAGCAGCCGCTCGGGGTTTACGCGTCGGGGGGTGAACACCGGGGAGCTGTTTTTT.

This chain joins TRBV6-2 or TRBV6-3 and TRBJ1-2; D is ambiguous. CDR3 length: 15 residues. Germline V gene lookup returns CDR1 MNHEY and CDR2 SVGEGT. Trimming shortened V by 2 bases and J by 4 bases, and 14 bases separated the two germline ends. CDR3 sequence (DNA): TGTGCCAGCAGTTACGCCCTCCTCGCCGGCTATGGCTACACCTTC. This translates into CASSYALLAGYGYTF.

The chain carries TRBV7-9 and TRBJ2-5, with a possible D match to TRBD2 (5 bases). This CDR3 is 15 amino acids long. Trimming shortened V by 3 bases and J by 5 bases, and 16 bases separated the two germline ends. Germline CDR1 reads SEHNR; CDR2 reads FQNEAQ (reference sequence). DNA for the CDR3: TGTGCCAGCAGCTTGGACTCGCGAGAAGGGGAGACCCAGTACTTC. Amino acids: CASSLDSREGETQYF.